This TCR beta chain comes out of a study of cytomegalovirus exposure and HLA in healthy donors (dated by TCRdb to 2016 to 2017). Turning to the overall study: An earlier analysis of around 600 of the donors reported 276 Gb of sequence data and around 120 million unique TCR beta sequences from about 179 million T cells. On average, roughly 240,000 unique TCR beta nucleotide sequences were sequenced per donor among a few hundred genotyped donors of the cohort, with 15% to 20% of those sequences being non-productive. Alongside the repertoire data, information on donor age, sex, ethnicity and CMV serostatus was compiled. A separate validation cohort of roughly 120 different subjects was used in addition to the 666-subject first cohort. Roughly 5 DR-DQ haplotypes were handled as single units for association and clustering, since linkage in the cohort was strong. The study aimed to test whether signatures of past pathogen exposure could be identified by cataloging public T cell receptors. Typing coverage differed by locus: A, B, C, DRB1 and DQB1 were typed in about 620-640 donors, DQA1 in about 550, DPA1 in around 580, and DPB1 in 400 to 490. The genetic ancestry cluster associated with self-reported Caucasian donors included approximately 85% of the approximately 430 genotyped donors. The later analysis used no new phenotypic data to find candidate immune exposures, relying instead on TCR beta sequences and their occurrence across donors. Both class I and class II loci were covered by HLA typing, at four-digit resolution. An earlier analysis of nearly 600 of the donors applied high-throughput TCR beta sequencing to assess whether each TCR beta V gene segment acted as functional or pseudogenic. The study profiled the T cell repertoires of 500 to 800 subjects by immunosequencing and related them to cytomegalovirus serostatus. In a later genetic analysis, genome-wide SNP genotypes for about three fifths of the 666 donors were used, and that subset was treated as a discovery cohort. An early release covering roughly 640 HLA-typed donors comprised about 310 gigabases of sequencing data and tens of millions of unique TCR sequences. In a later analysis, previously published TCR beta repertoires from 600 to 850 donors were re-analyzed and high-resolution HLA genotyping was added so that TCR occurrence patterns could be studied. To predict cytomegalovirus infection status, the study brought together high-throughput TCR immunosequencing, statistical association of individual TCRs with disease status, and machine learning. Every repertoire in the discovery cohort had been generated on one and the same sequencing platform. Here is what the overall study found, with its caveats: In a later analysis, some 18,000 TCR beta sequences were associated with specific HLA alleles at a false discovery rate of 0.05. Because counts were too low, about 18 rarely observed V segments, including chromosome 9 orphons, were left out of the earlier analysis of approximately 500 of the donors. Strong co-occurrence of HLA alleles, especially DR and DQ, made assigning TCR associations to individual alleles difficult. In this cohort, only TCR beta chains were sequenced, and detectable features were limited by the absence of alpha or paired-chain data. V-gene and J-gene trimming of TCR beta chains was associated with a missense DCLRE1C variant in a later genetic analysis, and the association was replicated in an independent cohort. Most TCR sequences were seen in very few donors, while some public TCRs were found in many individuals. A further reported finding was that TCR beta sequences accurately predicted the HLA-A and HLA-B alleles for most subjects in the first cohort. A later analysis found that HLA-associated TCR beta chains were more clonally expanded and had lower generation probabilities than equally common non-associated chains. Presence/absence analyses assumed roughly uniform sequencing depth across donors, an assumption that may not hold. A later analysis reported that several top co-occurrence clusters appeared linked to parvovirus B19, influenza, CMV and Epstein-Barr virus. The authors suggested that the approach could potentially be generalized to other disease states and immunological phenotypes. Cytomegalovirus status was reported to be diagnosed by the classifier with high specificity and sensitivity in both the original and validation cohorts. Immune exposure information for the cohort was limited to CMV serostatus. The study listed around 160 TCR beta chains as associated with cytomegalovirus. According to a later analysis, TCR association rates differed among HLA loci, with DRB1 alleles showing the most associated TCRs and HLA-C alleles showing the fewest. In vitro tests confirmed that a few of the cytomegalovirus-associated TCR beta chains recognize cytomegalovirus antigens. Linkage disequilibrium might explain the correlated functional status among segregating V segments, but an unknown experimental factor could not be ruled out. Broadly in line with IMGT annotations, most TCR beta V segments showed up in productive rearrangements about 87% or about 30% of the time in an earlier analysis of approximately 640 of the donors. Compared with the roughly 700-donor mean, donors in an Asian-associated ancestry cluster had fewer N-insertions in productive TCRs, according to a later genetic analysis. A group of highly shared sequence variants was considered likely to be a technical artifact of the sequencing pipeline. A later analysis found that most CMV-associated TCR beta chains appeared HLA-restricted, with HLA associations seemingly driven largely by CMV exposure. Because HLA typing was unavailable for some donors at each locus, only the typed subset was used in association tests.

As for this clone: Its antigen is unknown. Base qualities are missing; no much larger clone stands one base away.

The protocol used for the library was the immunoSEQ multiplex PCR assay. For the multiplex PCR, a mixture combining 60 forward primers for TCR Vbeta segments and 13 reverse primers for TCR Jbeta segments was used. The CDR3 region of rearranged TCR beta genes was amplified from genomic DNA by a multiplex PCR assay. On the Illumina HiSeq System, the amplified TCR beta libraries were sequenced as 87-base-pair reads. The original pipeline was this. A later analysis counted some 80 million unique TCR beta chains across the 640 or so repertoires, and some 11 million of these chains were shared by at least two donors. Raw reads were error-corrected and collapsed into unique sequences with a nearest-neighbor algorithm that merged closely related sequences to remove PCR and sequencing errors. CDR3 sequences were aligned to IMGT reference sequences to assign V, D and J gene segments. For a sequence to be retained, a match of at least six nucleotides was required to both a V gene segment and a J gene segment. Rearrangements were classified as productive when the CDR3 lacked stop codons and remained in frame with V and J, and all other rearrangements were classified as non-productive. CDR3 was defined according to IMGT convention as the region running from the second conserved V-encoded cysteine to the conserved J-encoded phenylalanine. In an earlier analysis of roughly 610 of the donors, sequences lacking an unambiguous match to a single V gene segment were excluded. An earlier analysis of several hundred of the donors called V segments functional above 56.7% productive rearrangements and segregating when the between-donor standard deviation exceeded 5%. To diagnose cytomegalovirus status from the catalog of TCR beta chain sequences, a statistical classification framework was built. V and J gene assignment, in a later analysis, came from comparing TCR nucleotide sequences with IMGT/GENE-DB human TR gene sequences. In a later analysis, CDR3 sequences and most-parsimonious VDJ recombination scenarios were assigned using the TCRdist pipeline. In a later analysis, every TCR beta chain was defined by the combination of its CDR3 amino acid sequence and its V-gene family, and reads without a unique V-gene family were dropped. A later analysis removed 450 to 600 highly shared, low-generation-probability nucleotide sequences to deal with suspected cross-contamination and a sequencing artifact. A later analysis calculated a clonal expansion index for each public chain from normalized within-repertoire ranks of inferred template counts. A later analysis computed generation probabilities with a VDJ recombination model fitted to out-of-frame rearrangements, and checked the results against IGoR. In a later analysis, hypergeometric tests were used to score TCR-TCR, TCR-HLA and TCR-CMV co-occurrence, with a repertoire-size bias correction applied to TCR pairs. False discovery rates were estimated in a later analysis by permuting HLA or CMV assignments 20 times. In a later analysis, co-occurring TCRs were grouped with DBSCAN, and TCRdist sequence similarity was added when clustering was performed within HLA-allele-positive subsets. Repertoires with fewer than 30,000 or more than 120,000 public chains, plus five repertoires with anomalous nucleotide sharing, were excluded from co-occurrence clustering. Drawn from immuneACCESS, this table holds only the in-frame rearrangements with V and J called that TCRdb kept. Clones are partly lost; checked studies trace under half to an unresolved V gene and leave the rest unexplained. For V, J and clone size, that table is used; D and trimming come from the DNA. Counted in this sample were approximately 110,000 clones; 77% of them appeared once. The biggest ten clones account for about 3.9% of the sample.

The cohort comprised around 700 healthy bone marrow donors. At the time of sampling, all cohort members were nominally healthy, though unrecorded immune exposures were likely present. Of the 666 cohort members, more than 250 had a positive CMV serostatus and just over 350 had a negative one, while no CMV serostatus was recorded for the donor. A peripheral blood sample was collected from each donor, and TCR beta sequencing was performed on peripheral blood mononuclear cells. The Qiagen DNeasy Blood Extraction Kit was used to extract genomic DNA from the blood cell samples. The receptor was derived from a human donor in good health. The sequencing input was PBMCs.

The nucleotides read TGTGCCAGCATCTCCGGGACAGCCCCCTACGAGCAGTACTTC. Translated, this gives CASISGTAPYEQYF. The sequence is built from TRBV6-5 and TRBJ2-7; 7 central bases correspond to TRBD1. V is trimmed back by 7 bases and J by 2 bases, and the junction contains 8 bases that no gene match accounts for. Measured from the cysteine to the phenylalanine, the CDR3 is 14 residues long. Of the read, only the CDR3 DNA is kept; its 42 bases are in frame from base 1. Per the germline V gene, MNHEY is the CDR1 and SVGAGI is the CDR2.